This T cell receptor (beta chain) is drawn from a study of metastatic and nonmetastatic thyroid tumors. Study information: Repertoire comparison spanned blood and tumor or nodule tissue of malignant and benign thyroid patients. Study-level results: Reportedly, malignant thyroid tumors had significantly higher TCR beta diversity than benign nodules, in blood and tumor.

V shed 8 bases, J shed 15 bases, and the junction held 13 bases outside the gene matches. Germline CDR1 reads SNHLY; CDR2 reads FYNNEI. The CDR3 totals 13 residues. Original data processing: The study took CDR3 differences across clinicopathological groups and made a distant-metastasis classifier for papillary thyroid cancer from them. From the PCR reads, TCRdb re-called clones with MiXCR. TCRdb, not the authors, supplied the V and J calls. The sample has 30,000 to 35,000 clones, 17% seen once; the top ten hold roughly 7%. To note about this clone: Its antigen is undetermined.

Thyroid surgery had not been preceded by any treatment in any patient. The TCR comes from a female donor with papillary thyroid cancer or a benign thyroid nodule (not recorded which). Some clones in this sample may be carry-over from other donors' samples. The chain employs TRBV2 and TRBJ1-6; 7 nucleotides match TRBD1. Specimen: blood. The CDR3 sequence: CASEQGRNSHLHF. The CDR3 DNA is TGTGCCAGCGAACAGGGGAGAAATTCGCACCTCCACTTT.